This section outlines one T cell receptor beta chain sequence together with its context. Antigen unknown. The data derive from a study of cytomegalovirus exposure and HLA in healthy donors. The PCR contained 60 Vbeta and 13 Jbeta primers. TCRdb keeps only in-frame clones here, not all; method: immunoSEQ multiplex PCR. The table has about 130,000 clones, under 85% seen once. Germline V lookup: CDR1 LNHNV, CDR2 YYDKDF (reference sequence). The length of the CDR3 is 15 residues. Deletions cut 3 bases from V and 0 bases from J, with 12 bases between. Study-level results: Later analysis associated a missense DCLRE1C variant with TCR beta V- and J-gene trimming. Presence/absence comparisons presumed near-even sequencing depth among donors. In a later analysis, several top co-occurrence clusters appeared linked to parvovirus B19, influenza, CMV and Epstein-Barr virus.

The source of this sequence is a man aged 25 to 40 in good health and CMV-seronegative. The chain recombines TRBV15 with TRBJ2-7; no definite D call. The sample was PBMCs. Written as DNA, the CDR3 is TGTGCCACCAGCAGTCGGAGCCCGCGCTCCTACGAGCAGTACTTC. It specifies CATSSRSPRSYEQYF.